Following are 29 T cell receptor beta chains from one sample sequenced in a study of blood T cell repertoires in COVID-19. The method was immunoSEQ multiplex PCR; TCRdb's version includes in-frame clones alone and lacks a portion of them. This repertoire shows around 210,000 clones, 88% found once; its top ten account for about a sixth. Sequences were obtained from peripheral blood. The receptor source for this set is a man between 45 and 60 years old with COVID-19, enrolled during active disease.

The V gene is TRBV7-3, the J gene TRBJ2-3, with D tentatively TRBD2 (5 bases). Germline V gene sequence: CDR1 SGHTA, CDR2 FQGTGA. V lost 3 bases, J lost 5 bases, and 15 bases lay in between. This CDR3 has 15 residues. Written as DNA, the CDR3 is TGTGCCAGCAGCTTCCGGTTTTCCGAGGGAGATACGCAGTATTTT. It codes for CASSFRFSEGDTQYF.

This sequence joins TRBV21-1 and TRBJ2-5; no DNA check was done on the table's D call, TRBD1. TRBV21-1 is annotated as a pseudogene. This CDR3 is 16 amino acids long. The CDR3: CASKGTGGGFLETQYF. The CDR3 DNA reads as TGTGCCAGCAAAGGGACAGGGGGAGGTTTCTTAGAGACCCAGTACTTC.

The CDR3 loop is CAWRDRFTAFF. The DNA for the CDR3 is TGTGCCTGGAGGGACAGGTTCACGGCTTTCTTT. The chain carries TRBV30 and TRBJ1-1, with 7 bases matching TRBD1. The germline V gene has CDR1 GTSNPN and CDR2 SVGIG (reference sequence). This CDR3 is 11 amino acids long. With 3 bases clipped from V and 11 bases from J, the junction kept 6 bases outside the gene matches.

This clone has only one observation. The CDR3 sequence is CASSPDSGLALEEQYF. Here the CDR3 DNA reads TGCGCCAGCAGCCCAGACTCAGGTCTGGCCTTAGAGGAGCAGTACTTC. V is TRBV4-3 and J is TRBJ2-7; no clear D gene. This CDR3 has 16 amino acids. Germline-derived CDR1 and CDR2 are LGHNA and YSLEER. With 4 bases removed from V and 7 bases from J, the gap between germline ends came to 23 bases.

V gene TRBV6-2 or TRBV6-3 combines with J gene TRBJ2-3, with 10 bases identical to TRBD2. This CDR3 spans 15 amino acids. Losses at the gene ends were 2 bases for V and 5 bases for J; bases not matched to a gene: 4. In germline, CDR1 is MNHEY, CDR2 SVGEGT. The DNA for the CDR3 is TGTGCCAGCAGTTACCTAGCGGGAGTCGTAGATACGCAGTATTTT. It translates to CASSYLAGVVDTQYF.

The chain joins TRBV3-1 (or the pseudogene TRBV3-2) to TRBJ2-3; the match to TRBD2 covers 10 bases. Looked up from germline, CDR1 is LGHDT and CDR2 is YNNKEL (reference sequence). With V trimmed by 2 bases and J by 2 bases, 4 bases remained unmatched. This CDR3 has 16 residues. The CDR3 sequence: CASSQPGLANTDTQYF. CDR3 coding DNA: TGTGCCAGCAGCCAACCGGGACTAGCGAACACAGATACGCAGTATTTT.

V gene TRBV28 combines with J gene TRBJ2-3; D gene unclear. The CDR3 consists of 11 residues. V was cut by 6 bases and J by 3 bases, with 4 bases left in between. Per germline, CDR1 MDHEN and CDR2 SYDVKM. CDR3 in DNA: TGTGCCAGCAGGAGGACAGATACGCAGTATTTT. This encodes CASRRTDTQYF. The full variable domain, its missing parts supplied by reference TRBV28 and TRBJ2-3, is DVKVTQSSRYLVKRTGEKVFLECVQDMDHENMFWYRQDPGLGLRLIYFSYDVKMKEKGDIPEGYSVSREKKERFSLILESASTNQTSMYLCASRRTDTQYFGPGTRLTVL.

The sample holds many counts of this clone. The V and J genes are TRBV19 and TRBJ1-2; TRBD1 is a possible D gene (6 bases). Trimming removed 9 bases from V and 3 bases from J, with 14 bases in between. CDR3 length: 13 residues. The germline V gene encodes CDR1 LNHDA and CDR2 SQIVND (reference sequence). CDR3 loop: CASTTGLDYGYTF. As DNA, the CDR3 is TGTGCCAGCACAACAGGGCTTGACTATGGCTACACCTTC. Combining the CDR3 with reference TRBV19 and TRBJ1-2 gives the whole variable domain DGGITQSPKYLFRKEGQNVTLSCEQNLNHDAMYWYRQDPGQGLRLIYYSQIVNDFQKGDIAEGYSVSREKKESFPLTVTSAQKNPTAFYLCASTTGLDYGYTFGSGTRLTVV.

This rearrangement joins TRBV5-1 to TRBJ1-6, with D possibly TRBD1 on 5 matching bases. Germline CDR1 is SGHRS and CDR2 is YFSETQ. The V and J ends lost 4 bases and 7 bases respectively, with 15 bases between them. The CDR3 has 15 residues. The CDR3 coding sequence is TGCGCCAGCAGCCGGGGACGCGGGGAGAATTCACCCCTCCACTTT. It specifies CASSRGRGENSPLHF.

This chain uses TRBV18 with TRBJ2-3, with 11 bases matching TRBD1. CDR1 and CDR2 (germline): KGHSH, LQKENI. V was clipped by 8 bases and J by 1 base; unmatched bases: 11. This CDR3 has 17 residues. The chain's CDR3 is CASTPGQGVRGTDTQYF. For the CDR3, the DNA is TGTGCCAGCACCCCGGGACAGGGGGTGAGGGGCACAGATACGCAGTATTTT.

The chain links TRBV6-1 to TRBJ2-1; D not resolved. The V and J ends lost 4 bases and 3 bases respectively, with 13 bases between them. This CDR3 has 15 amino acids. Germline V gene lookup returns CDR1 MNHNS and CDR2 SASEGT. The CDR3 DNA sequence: TGTGCCAGCAGTGGGCAAGTTCTGGTCTACAATGAGCAGTTCTTC. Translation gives CASSGQVLVYNEQFF.

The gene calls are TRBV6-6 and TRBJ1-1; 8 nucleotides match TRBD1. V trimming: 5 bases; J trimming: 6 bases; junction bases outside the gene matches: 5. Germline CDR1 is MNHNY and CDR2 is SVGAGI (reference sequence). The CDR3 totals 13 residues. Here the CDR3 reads CASSATGVSEAFF. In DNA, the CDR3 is TGTGCCAGCAGTGCGACAGGGGTATCTGAAGCTTTCTTT.

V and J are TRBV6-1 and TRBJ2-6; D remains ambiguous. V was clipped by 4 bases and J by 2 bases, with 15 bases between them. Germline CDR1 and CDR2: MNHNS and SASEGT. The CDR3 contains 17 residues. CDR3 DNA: TGTGCCAGCAGTGCCCCGGTGGGCCGGCCTGGGGCCAACGTCCTGACTTTC. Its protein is CASSAPVGRPGANVLTF.

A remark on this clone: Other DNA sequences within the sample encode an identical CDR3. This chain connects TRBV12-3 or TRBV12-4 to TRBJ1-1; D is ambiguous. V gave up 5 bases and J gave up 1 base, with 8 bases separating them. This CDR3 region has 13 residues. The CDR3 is CASSLSGNTEAFF. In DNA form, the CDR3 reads TGTGCCAGCAGTCTCTCGGGGAACACTGAAGCTTTCTTT.

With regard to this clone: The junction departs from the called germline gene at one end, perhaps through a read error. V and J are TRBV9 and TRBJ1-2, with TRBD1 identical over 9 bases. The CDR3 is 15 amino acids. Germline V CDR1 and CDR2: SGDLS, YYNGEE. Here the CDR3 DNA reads TGTACCAGCAGCACGACACCGGGACAGGGAAATGGCTACACCTTC. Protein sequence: CTSSTTPGQGNGYTF.

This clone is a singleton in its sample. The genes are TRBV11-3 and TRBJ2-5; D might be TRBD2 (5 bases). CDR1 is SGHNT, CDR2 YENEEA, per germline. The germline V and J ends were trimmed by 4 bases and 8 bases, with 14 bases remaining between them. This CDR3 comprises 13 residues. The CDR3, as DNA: TGTGCCAGCAGCTCGACTACCACGGGAACCCAGTACTTC. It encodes CASSSTTTGTQYF.

The CDR3 DNA reads TGTGCCAGCTTCCGAGCGGGGGGCGGCTATGGCTACACCTTC. Translating gives CASFRAGGGYGYTF. The rearrangement joins TRBV6-5 to TRBJ1-2; D possibly corresponds to TRBD1 (6 bases). The germline gives CDR1 MNHEY, CDR2 SVGAGI. The V and J ends lost 8 bases and 4 bases respectively, with 17 bases between them. The CDR3 contains 14 residues.

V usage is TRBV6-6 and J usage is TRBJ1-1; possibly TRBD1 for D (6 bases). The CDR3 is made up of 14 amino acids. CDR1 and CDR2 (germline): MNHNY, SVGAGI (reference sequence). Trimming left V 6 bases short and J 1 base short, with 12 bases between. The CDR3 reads CASSRGQTNTEAFF. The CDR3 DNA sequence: TGTGCCAGCAGCAGGGGACAAACGAACACTGAAGCTTTCTTT.

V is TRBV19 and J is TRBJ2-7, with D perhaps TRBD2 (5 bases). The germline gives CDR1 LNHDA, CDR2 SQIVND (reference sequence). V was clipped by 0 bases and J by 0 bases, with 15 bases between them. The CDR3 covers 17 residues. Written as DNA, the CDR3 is TGTGCCAGTAGTATAGATCAACGTGGAGGTTTCTCCTACGAGCAGTACTTC. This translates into CASSIDQRGGFSYEQYF.

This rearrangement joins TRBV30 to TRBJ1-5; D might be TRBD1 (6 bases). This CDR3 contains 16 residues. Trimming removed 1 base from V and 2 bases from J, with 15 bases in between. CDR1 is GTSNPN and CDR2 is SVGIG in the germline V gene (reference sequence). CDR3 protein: CAWSGGDKGGNQPQHF. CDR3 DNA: TGTGCCTGGAGTGGAGGGGACAAGGGTGGCAATCAGCCCCAGCATTTT.

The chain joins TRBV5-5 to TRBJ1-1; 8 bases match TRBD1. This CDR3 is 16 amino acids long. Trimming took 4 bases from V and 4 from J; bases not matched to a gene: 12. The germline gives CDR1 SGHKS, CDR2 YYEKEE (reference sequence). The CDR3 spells CASSTAQGALVTEAFF. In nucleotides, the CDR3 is TGTGCCAGCAGCACGGCGCAGGGGGCTTTAGTCACTGAAGCTTTCTTT.

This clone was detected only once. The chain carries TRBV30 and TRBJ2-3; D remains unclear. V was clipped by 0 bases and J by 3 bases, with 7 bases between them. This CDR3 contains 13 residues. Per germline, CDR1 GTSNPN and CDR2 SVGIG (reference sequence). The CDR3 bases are TGTGCCTGGAGTGTCGCTAGTACAGATACGCAGTATTTT. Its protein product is CAWSVASTDTQYF.

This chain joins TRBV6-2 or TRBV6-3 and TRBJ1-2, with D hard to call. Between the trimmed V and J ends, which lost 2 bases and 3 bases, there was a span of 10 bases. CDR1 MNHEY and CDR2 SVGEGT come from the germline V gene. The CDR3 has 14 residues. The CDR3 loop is CASSYDWQYYGYTF. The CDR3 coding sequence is TGTGCCAGCAGTTACGATTGGCAGTACTATGGCTACACCTTC.

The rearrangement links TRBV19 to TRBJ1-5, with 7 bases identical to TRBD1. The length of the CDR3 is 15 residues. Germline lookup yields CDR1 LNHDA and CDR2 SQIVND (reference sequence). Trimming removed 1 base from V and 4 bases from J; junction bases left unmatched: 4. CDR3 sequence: CASSIVRDRNQPQHF. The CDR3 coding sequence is TGTGCCAGTAGTATAGTTCGGGACAGAAATCAGCCCCAGCATTTT. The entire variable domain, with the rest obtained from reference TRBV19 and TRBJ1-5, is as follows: DGGITQSPKYLFRKEGQNVTLSCEQNLNHDAMYWYRQDPGQGLRLIYYSQIVNDFQKGDIAEGYSVSREKKESFPLTVTSAQKNPTAFYLCASSIVRDRNQPQHFGDGTRLSIL.

CDR3 sequence: CASSRGQFSYEQYF. The CDR3 DNA reads as TGTGCCAGCAGCCGAGGACAGTTCTCCTACGAGCAGTACTTC. This chain uses TRBV11-1 with TRBJ2-7; the D gene is possibly TRBD1 (6 bases). Trimming stripped 5 bases from V and 0 bases from J, with 11 bases between. Germline-derived CDR1 and CDR2 are SGHAT and FQDESV (reference sequence). The CDR3 loop spans 14 amino acids.

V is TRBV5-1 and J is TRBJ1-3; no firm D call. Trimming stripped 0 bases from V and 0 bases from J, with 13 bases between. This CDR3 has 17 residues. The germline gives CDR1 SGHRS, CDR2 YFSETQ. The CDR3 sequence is CASSLAFQASSGNTIYF. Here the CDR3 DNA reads TGCGCCAGCAGCTTGGCCTTTCAGGCGTCCTCTGGAAACACCATATATTTT.

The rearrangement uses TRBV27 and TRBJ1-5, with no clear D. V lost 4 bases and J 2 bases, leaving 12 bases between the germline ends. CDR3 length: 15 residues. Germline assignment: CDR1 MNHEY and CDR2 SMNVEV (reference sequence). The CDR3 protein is CASSSLGEGNQPQHF. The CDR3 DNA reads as TGTGCCAGCAGTTCGTTAGGCGAGGGCAATCAGCCCCAGCATTTT.

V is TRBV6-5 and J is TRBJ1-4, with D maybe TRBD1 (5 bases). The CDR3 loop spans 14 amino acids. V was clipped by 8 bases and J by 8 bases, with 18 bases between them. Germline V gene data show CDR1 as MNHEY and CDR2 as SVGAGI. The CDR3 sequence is CASSKGGRAEKLFF. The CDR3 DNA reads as TGTGCCAGCTCCAAAGGTGGCAGGGCGGAAAAACTGTTTTTT.

The chain's CDR3 is CASSLNGEETQYF. In nucleotides, the CDR3 is TGTGCCAGCAGTTTAAACGGAGAAGAGACCCAGTACTTC. The rearrangement joins TRBV12-3 or TRBV12-4 to TRBJ2-5, with D unclear. Trimming removed 2 bases from V and 3 bases from J, with 7 bases in between. This CDR3 spans 13 amino acids.